The 27 T cell receptor beta chains below come from one sample, sequenced in a study of control samples from healthy donors and cancer patients. Profiled with immunoSEQ multiplex PCR; TCRdb holds only in-frame clones, not every one. The sample holds about 110,000 clones, just under 85% seen once. What was sequenced was blood. The origin of the receptors is a man between 18 and 29 years old in good health.

This sequence joins TRBV2 and TRBJ1-5; no definite D call. The CDR3 is 14 residues long. The germline gives CDR1 SNHLY, CDR2 FYNNEI. Trimming pared 7 bases from V and 0 bases from J, leaving 10 bases between. The CDR3 here is CASTVGYSNQPQHF. CDR3 nucleotide sequence: TGTGCCAGCACCGTGGGCTATAGCAATCAGCCCCAGCATTTT.

This clone is a singleton in its sample. This chain uses TRBV2 with TRBJ1-6; TRBD1 is a possible D gene (6 bases). The CDR3 covers 15 residues. The germline V gene encodes CDR1 SNHLY and CDR2 FYNNEI. The V gene lost 6 bases and the J gene lost 5 bases, with 14 bases spanning the gap. As DNA, the CDR3 is TGTGCCAGCAGAACCGGGACAACGAATAATTCACCCCTCCACTTT. Residues: CASRTGTTNNSPLHF. Full variable domain (missing parts from reference TRBV2 and TRBJ1-6): EPEVTQTPSHQVTQMGQEVILRCVPISNHLYFYWYRQILGQKVEFLVSFYNNEISEKSEIFDDQFSVERPDGSNFTLKIRSTKLEDSAMYFCASRTGTTNNSPLHFGNGTRLTVT.

In this sample, this clone turned up a few times. The chain has TRBV19 and TRBJ1-5; D might be TRBD1 (5 bases). Germline assignment: CDR1 LNHDA and CDR2 SQIVND (reference sequence). The CDR3 has 13 amino acids. V lost 7 bases and J 0 bases, leaving 7 bases between the germline ends. CDR3 loop: CASKGYSNQPQHF. DNA of the CDR3: TGTGCCAGTAAGGGGTATAGCAATCAGCCCCAGCATTTT.

The gene calls are TRBV27 and TRBJ2-5; 7 bases line up with TRBD1. Germline trimming cut 5 bases from V and 2 bases from J; bases unmatched to any gene: 5. The germline V gene encodes CDR1 MNHEY and CDR2 SMNVEV (reference sequence). CDR3 length: 14 residues. CDR3 nucleotides: TGTGCCAGCAGTCCACTGGGACAGCAAGAGACCCAGTACTTC. It yields the protein CASSPLGQQETQYF.

This clone was counted only a few times. The chain combines TRBV5-6 with TRBJ2-2; D is unresolved. V was cut by 3 bases and J by 6 bases, with 6 bases left in between. CDR1 and CDR2 from the germline V gene are SGHDT and YYEEEE. The CDR3 has 12 residues. CDR3 sequence: CASSWSSGELFF. Here the CDR3 DNA reads TGTGCCAGCAGCTGGAGCTCCGGGGAGCTGTTTTTT.

The CDR3 bases are TGCAGCGTTGTTGGGGGCTTATACAATGAGCAGTTCTTC. Translating it yields CSVVGGLYNEQFF. This chain links TRBV29-1 with TRBJ2-1; weak D call: TRBD1 (6 bases). Looked up from germline, CDR1 is SQVTM and CDR2 is ANQGSEA. V lost 4 bases to trimming and J lost 4 bases, with 11 bases between them. This CDR3 is 13 amino acids long.

V usage is TRBV5-4 and J usage is TRBJ2-5; 9 bases agree with TRBD1. V was pared by 4 bases and J by 5 bases, with 9 bases of the junction left unmatched. The germline gives CDR1 SGHNT, CDR2 YYREEE (reference sequence). The CDR3 covers 15 residues. The CDR3 DNA reads TGTGCCAGCAGCCTCGGAGGGACAGGGCGTGAGACCCAGTACTTC. Protein product: CASSLGGTGRETQYF.

The chain couples TRBV2 to TRBJ1-5; TRBD1 matches 7 bases. Germline V gene sequence: CDR1 SNHLY, CDR2 FYNNEI. This CDR3 region has 15 residues. Unmatched junction bases numbered 5, after V lost 3 bases and J lost 3 bases. The CDR3 bases are TGTGCCAGCAGTGATAGGGGACAGTCCAATCAGCCCCAGCATTTT. Protein product: CASSDRGQSNQPQHF.

The V and J genes are TRBV3-1 (or the pseudogene TRBV3-2) and TRBJ1-1; no reliable D call. Germline CDR1 reads LGHDT; CDR2 reads YNNKEL (reference sequence). Trimming shortened V by 4 bases and J by 0 bases, and 15 bases separated the two germline ends. The CDR3 has 16 amino acids. In nucleotides, the CDR3 is TGTGCCAGCAGCCCCGGAGTCAGCCCTATGAACACTGAAGCTTTCTTT. Protein product: CASSPGVSPMNTEAFF.

The rearrangement joins TRBV9 to TRBJ1-2, with 10 bases lining up with TRBD1. CDR1 and CDR2 from the germline V gene are SGDLS and YYNGEE. Trimming at V came to 3 bases and at J to 4 bases, leaving 12 bases not matched to a gene. The CDR3 contains 17 residues. The CDR3 loop is CASSEGLGQGIIYGYTF. CDR3 in DNA: TGTGCCAGCAGCGAGGGACTGGGACAGGGGATAATCTATGGCTACACCTTC.

The rearrangement uses TRBV5-1 and TRBJ1-2; 7 positions agree with TRBD1. Unmatched junction bases numbered 9, after V lost 0 bases and J lost 1 base. This CDR3 region has 17 residues. Germline CDR1 and CDR2: SGHRS and YFSETQ. CDR3: CASSLGHAGGINYGYTF. The CDR3 bases are TGCGCCAGCAGCTTGGGGCACGCAGGGGGGATTAACTATGGCTACACCTTC. The full variable domain, its missing parts supplied by reference TRBV5-1 and TRBJ1-2, is KAGVTQTPRYLIKTRGQQVTLSCSPISGHRSVSWYQQTPGQGLQFLFEYFSETQRNKGNFPGRFSGRQFSNSRSEMNVSTLELGDSALYLCASSLGHAGGINYGYTFGSGTRLTVV.

The sample holds one count of this clone. V usage is TRBV2 and J usage is TRBJ1-2; 7 positions match TRBD1. V was pared by 3 bases and J by 4 bases, with 11 bases of the junction left unmatched. CDR1 and CDR2 (germline): SNHLY, FYNNEI. This CDR3 region has 16 residues. CDR3 protein: CASSDKDREGGYGYTF. The CDR3, as DNA: TGTGCCAGCAGTGACAAAGACAGGGAAGGGGGCTATGGCTACACCTTC. The full variable domain, in which reference TRBV2 and TRBJ1-2 provide the parts outside the CDR3, is EPEVTQTPSHQVTQMGQEVILRCVPISNHLYFYWYRQILGQKVEFLVSFYNNEISEKSEIFDDQFSVERPDGSNFTLKIRSTKLEDSAMYFCASSDKDREGGYGYTFGSGTRLTVV.

The chain combines TRBV5-6 with TRBJ2-3; TRBD2 might be the D (5 bases). V lost 2 bases and J lost 0, with 13 bases in between. CDR1 and CDR2 from the germline V gene are SGHDT and YYEEEE. The CDR3 spans 16 residues. Written as DNA, the CDR3 is TGTGCCAGCAGCTTACTAGGCGGGTCTAGCACAGATACGCAGTATTTT. This translates into CASSLLGGSSTDTQYF.

This sequence joins TRBV11-3 and TRBJ2-3; either TRBD1 or TRBD2 may fit D (5 bases each). The CDR3 has 17 residues. V lost 3 bases to trimming and J lost 4 bases, with 20 bases between them. Germline V CDR1 and CDR2: SGHNT, YENEEA. The CDR3 reads CASSFGRGRDWADTQYF. CDR3 coding DNA: TGTGCCAGCAGCTTCGGACGGGGCAGGGATTGGGCAGATACGCAGTATTTT.

The chain employs TRBV5-4 and TRBJ1-2; TRBD1 is a possible D gene (6 bases). V dropped 4 bases and J dropped 3 bases, with 13 bases sitting between them. The CDR3 runs 14 residues. Per the germline V gene, CDR1 is SGHNT and CDR2 is YYREEE (reference sequence). This CDR3 reads CASSRKGGDYGYTF. DNA of the CDR3: TGTGCCAGCAGCAGGAAGGGGGGGGACTATGGCTACACCTTC.

This clone occurred once. The rearrangement uses TRBV25-1 and TRBJ2-5, with 8 positions matching TRBD2. Germline assignment: CDR1 MGHDK and CDR2 SYGVNS. The V segment lost 3 bases and the J segment 3 bases; nucleotides outside the gene matches: 9. The CDR3 contains 16 residues. The CDR3 nucleotides are TGTGCCAGCAGTGAGACGGGGGTAGCGGGGAAAGAGACCCAGTACTTC. This codes for CASSETGVAGKETQYF.

V and J are TRBV2 and TRBJ1-4, with D unresolved. The V gene lost 6 bases and the J gene lost 2 bases, with 7 bases spanning the gap. Germline loops: CDR1 SNHLY, CDR2 FYNNEI. The CDR3 runs to 13 residues. CDR3 in DNA: TGTGCCAGCAGGAGAGGTACTAATGAAAAACTGTTTTTT. It specifies CASRRGTNEKLFF. The entire variable domain, with the rest obtained from reference TRBV2 and TRBJ1-4, is as follows: EPEVTQTPSHQVTQMGQEVILRCVPISNHLYFYWYRQILGQKVEFLVSFYNNEISEKSEIFDDQFSVERPDGSNFTLKIRSTKLEDSAMYFCASRRGTNEKLFFGSGTQLSVL.

The CDR3 sequence is CASSIIYLTSGGTDTQYF. CDR3 in DNA: TGTGCCAGTAGTATAATCTATTTAACCAGCGGGGGGACAGATACGCAGTATTTT. The V call is TRBV19, the J call TRBJ2-3; TRBD2 agrees at 9 bases. The trim removed 2 bases at V and 3 bases at J, leaving 12 bases unmatched. This CDR3 has 18 amino acids. Germline V gives CDR1 LNHDA, CDR2 SQIVND (reference sequence).

This clone was seen only a few times. The chain has TRBV27 and TRBJ2-7; 7 nucleotides align to TRBD2. Germline V CDR1 and CDR2: MNHEY, SMNVEV (reference sequence). The CDR3 runs 13 residues. The V gene end was trimmed by 6 bases and the J gene end by 4 bases; junction bases not matched to a gene: 6. CDR3 loop: CASSRGVGYEQYF. CDR3 DNA sequence: TGTGCCAGCAGCCGGGGGGTGGGGTACGAGCAGTACTTC.

The V call is TRBV28, the J call TRBJ2-7; 8 bases map to TRBD1. The length of the CDR3 is 16 residues. V was clipped by 5 bases and J by 0 bases; unmatched bases: 9. From germline, CDR1 is MDHEN and CDR2 SYDVKM. The CDR3 nucleotides are TGTGCCAGCAGTACAAGACAGGGGAAGGGCTCCTACGAGCAGTACTTC. It specifies CASSTRQGKGSYEQYF.

V usage is TRBV14 and J usage is TRBJ2-7, with unresolved D. From germline, CDR1 is SGHDN and CDR2 FVKESK. The CDR3 has 17 residues. V lost 0 bases and J lost 5, with 20 bases in between. The CDR3 sequence: CASSQEGGWLSLHEQYV. The CDR3 region has the DNA TGTGCCAGCAGCCAAGAGGGCGGTTGGCTCAGCCTCCACGAGCAGTACGTC.

The chain links TRBV7-2 to TRBJ2-5; 7 bases are shared with TRBD2. Germline CDR1 and CDR2: SGHTA and FQGNSA. V lost 4 bases and J lost 2; bases outside the gene matches: 7. The CDR3 sequence is 15 residues long. The chain's CDR3 is CASSSAGTMQETQYF. CDR3 coding DNA: TGTGCCAGCAGCTCGGCCGGGACTATGCAAGAGACCCAGTACTTC.

This chain joins TRBV5-1 and TRBJ2-3, with TRBD1 as a possible D gene (5 bases). Germline V gives CDR1 SGHRS, CDR2 YFSETQ. The CDR3 has 15 amino acids. The ends were cut back, 2 bases at V and 10 bases at J, with 20 bases in the middle. The CDR3 DNA reads as TGCGCCAGCAGCTTTCAGGGTACGGTCCCCGAACCGCAGTATTTT. It codes for CASSFQGTVPEPQYF.

The V gene is TRBV5-6, the J gene TRBJ1-1, with D possibly matching TRBD1 (5 bases). Trimming cost V 7 bases and J 1 base, with 17 bases left between them. Germline lookup yields CDR1 SGHDT and CDR2 YYEEEE. The CDR3 is made up of 15 amino acids. The CDR3 reads CASRTGAGWNTEAFF. DNA for the CDR3: TGTGCCAGCCGCACGGGTGCAGGGTGGAACACTGAAGCTTTCTTT. The complete variable domain, with remaining parts taken from reference TRBV5-6 and TRBJ1-1, reads DAGVTQSPTHLIKTRGQQVTLRCSPKSGHDTVSWYQQALGQGPQFIFQYYEEEERQRGNFPDRFSGHQFPNYSSELNVNALLLGDSALYLCASRTGAGWNTEAFFGQGTRLTVV.

This clone turned up a few times. V is TRBV7-2 and J is TRBJ1-3; 9 nucleotides match TRBD1. Trimming cost V 4 bases and J 1 base; bases outside gene matches: 11. The germline V gene encodes CDR1 SGHTA and CDR2 FQGNSA. The CDR3 totals 18 residues. The CDR3 sequence is CASSSLGGDRASGNTIYF. CDR3 nucleotide sequence: TGTGCCAGCAGCTCACTTGGAGGGGACAGGGCTTCTGGAAACACCATATATTTT. Looking up the rest from reference TRBV7-2 and TRBJ1-3 gives the full variable domain: GAGVSQSPSNKVTEKGKDVELRCDPISGHTALYWYRQSLGQGLEFLIYFQGNSAPDKSGLPSDRFSAERTGGSVSTLTIQRTQQEDSAVYLCASSSLGGDRASGNTIYFGEGSWLTVV.

This sequence joins TRBV7-2 and TRBJ2-5, with a tentative D call TRBD1 (6 bases). V was pared by 4 bases and J by 2 bases, with 14 bases between. The CDR3 loop spans 15 amino acids. The germline V gene has CDR1 SGHTA and CDR2 FQGNSA. The CDR3 coding sequence is TGTGCCAGCAGCTCCGGCCCAAGGGGGCAAGAGACCCAGTACTTC. It encodes CASSSGPRGQETQYF.

The chain combines TRBV19 with TRBJ1-5, with a weak D call TRBD1 (5 bases). The V and J ends lost 1 base and 8 bases respectively, with 6 bases between them. The CDR3 length is 12 residues. CDR1 is LNHDA, CDR2 SQIVND, per germline (reference sequence). The DNA for the CDR3 is TGTGCCAGTAGTATAGGGGGGGAGCCCCAGCATTTT. Its protein product is CASSIGGEPQHF. Full variable domain (remainder filled in from reference TRBV19 and TRBJ1-5): DGGITQSPKYLFRKEGQNVTLSCEQNLNHDAMYWYRQDPGQGLRLIYYSQIVNDFQKGDIAEGYSVSREKKESFPLTVTSAQKNPTAFYLCASSIGGEPQHFGDGTRLSIL.